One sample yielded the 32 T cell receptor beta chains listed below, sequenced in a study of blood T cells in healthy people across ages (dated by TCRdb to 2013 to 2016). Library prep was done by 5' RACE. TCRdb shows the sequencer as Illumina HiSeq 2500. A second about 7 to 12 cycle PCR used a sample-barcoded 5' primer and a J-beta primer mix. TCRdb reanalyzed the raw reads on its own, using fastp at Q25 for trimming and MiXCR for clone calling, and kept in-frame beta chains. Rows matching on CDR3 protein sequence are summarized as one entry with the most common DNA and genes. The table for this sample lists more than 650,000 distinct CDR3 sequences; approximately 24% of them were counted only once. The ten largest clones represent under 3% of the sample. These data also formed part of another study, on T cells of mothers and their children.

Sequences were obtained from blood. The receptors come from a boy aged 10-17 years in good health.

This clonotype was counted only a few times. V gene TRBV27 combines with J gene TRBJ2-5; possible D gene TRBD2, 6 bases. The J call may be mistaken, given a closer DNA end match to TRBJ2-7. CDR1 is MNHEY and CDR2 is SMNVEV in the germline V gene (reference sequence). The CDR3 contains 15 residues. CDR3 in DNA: TGTGCCAGCAGTTCCCATGGGGAGCGGGCCTACGAGCAGTACTTC. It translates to CASSSHGERAYEQYF.

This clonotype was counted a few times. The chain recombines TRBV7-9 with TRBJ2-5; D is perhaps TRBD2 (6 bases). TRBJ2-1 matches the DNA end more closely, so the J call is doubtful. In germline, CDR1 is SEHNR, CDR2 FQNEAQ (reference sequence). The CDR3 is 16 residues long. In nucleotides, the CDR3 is TGTGCCAGCAGCTTAGGGCCGTCAGGGAGGCCCAATGAGCAGTTCTTC. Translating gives CASSLGPSGRPNEQFF.

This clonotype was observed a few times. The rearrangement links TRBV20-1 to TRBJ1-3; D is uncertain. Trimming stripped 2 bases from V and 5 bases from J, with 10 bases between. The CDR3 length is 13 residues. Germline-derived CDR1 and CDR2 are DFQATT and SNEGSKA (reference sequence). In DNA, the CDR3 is TGCAGTGCTAGACCTCAAGGCAGAAACACCATATATTTT. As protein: CSARPQGRNTIYF.

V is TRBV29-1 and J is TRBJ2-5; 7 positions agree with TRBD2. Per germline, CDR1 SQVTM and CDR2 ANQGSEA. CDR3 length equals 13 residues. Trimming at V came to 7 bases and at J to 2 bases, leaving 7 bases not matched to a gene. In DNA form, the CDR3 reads TGCAGCGCGACGGGAGGACCGCAAGAGACCCAGTACTTC. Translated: CSATGGPQETQYF.

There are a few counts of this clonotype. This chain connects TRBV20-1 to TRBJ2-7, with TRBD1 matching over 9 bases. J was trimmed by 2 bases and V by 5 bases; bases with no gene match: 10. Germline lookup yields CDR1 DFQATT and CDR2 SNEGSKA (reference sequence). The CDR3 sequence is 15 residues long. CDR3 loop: CSAPDTGTGTYEQYF. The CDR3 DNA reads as TGCAGTGCTCCTGATACCGGGACAGGGACCTACGAGCAGTACTTC.

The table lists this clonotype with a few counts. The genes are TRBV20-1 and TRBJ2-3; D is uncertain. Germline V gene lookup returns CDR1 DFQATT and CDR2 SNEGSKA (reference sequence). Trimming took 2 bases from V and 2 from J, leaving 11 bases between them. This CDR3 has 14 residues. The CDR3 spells CSARKEGLTDTQYF. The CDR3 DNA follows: TGCAGTGCTAGAAAGGAAGGTCTCACAGATACGCAGTATTTT.

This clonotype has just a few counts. DNA for the CDR3: TGTGCCAGCAGGCCGGGGACAGTAAACTATGGCTACACCTTC. Translating gives CASRPGTVNYGYTF. J is TRBJ1-2 and V is TRBV28, with 7 bases that match TRBD1. Germline CDR1 reads MDHEN; CDR2 reads SYDVKM. There are 14 residues in the CDR3. J was trimmed by 2 bases and V by 6 bases; bases with no gene match: 6.

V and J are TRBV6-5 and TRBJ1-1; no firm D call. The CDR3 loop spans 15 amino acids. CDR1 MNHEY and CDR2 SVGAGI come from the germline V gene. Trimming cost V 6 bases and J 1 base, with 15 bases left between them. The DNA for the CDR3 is TGTGCCAGCAGGGTAAAGGTTTTACCGAACACTGAAGCTTTCTTT. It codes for CASRVKVLPNTEAFF.

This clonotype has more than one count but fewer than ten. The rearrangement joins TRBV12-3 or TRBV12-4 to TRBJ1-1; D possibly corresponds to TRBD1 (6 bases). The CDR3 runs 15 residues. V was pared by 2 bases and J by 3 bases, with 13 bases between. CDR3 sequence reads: CASSLSVTGYTEAFF. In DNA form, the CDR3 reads TGTGCCAGCAGTTTATCGGTGACAGGATACACTGAAGCTTTCTTT.

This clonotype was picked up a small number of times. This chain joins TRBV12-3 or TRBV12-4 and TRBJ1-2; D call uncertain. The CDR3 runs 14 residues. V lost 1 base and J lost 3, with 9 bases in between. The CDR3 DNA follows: TGTGCCAGCAGTTTAGTTAGGGCCCACTATGGCTACACCTTC. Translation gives CASSLVRAHYGYTF.

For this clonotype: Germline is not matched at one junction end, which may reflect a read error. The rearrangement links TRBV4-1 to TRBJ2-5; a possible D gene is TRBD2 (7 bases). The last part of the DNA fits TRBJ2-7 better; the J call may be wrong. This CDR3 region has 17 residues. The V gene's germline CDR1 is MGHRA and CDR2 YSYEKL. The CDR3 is CTSSQDPPRGAPLEQYF. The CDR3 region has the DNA TGCACCAGCAGCCAAGATCCCCCTCGGGGGGCCCCTCTCGAGCAGTACTTC.

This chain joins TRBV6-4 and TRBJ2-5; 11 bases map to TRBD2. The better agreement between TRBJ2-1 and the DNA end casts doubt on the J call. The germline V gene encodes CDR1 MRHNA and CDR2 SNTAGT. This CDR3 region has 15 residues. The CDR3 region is CASSDLAGGKNEQFF. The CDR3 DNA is TGTGCCAGCAGTGACCTAGCGGGGGGCAAGAATGAGCAGTTCTTC.

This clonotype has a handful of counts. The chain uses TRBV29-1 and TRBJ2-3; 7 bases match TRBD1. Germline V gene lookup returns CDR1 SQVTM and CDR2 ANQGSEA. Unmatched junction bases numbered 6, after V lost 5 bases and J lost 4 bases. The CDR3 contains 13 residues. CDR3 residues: CSVYGQGADTQYF. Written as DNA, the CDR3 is TGCAGCGTTTACGGCCAGGGGGCAGATACGCAGTATTTT.

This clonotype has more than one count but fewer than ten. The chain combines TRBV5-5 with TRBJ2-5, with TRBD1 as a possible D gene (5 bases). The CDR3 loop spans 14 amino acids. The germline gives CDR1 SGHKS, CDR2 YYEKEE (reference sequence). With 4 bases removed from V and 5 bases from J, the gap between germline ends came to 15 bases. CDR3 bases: TGTGCCAGCAGCGCCAGGGTAGGATTGGAGACCCAGTACTTC. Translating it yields CASSARVGLETQYF.

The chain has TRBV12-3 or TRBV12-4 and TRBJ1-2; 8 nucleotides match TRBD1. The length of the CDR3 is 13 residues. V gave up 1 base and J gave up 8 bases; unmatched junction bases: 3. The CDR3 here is CASSLGRGRGYTF. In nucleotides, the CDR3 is TGTGCCAGCAGTTTAGGCAGGGGGCGAGGCTACACCTTC.

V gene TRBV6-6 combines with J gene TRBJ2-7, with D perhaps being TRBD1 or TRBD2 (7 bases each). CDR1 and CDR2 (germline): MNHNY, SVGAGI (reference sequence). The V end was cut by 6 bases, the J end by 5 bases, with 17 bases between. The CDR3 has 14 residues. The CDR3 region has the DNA TGTGCCAGCAGCCCAGGGGGACTATCGCACGAGCAGTACTTC. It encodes CASSPGGLSHEQYF.

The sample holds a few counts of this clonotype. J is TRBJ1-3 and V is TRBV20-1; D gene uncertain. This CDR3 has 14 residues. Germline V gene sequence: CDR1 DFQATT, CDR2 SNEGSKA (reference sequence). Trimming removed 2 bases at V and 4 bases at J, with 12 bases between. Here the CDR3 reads CSARLRAYGNTIYF. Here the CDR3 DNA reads TGCAGTGCTAGACTCCGGGCCTACGGAAACACCATATATTTT.

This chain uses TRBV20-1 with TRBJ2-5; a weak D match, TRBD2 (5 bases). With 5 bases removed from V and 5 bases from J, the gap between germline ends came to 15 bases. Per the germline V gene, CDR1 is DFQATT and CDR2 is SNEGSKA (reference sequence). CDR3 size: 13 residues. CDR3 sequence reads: CSAWERPGETQYF. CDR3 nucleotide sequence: TGCAGTGCTTGGGAGAGGCCTGGGGAGACCCAGTACTTC.

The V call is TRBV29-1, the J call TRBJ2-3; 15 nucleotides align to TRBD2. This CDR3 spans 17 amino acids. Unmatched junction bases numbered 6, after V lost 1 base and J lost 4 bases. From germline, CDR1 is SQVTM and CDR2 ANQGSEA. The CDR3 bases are TGCAGCGTTGAAGGGACTAGCGGGGGGGGGTTTGCAGATACGCAGTATTTT. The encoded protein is CSVEGTSGGGFADTQYF.

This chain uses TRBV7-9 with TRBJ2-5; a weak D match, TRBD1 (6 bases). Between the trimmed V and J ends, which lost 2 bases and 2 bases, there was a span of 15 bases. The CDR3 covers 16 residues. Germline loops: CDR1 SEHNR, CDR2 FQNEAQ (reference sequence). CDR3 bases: TGTGCCAGCAGCTTAATCGCTAGCAGGGGTCAAGAGACCCAGTACTTC. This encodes CASSLIASRGQETQYF.

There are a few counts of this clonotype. CDR3: CASSNGQTNTGELFF. The CDR3 nucleotides read TGCGCCAGCAGCAACGGACAGACGAACACCGGGGAGCTGTTTTTT. The chain joins TRBV5-1 to TRBJ2-2, with D perhaps matching TRBD1 (6 bases). The CDR3 runs 15 residues. Germline lookup yields CDR1 SGHRS and CDR2 YFSETQ. Trimming took 4 bases from V and 0 from J, leaving 10 bases between them.

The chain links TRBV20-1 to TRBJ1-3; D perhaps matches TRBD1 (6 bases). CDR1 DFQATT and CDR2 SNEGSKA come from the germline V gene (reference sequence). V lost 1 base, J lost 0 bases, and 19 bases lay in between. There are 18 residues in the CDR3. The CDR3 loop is CSARASSGDNLSGNTIYF. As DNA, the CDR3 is TGCAGTGCTAGAGCTTCTTCAGGGGATAATCTCTCTGGAAACACCATATATTTT.

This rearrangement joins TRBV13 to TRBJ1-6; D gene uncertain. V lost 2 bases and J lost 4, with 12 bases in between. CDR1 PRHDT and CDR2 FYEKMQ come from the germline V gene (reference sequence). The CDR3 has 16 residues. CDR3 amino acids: CASSLKSHAYNSPLHF. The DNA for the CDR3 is TGTGCCAGCAGCTTAAAGTCACACGCATATAATTCACCCCTCCACTTT.

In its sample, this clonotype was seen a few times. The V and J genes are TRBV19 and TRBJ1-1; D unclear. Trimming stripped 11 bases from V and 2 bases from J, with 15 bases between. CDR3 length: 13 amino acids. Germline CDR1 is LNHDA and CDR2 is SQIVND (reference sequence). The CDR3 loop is CAGSTSPNTEAFF. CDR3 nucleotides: TGTGCCGGCTCTACTTCCCCCAACACTGAAGCTTTCTTT.

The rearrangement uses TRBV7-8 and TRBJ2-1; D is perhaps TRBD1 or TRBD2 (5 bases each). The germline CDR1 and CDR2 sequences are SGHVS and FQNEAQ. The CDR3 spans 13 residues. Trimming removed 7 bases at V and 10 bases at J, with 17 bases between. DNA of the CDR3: TGTGCCAGCATGGGACGGGCCGTCGGGGAGCAGTTCTTC. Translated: CASMGRAVGEQFF.

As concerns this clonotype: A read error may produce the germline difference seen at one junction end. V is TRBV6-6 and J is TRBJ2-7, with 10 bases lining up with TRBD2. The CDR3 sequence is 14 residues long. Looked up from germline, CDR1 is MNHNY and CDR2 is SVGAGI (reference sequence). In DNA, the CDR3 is TGTACCAGCAGCGACCCGGGACTAGCGATCGAGCAGTACTTC. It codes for CTSSDPGLAIEQYF.

CDR3 amino acids: CASSSLSGLAGPGEWQFF. CDR3 coding DNA: TGTGCCAGCAGCTCGTTATCGGGACTAGCGGGGCCCGGGGAATGGCAGTTCTTC. This chain joins TRBV11-2 and TRBJ2-1; 13 bases match TRBD2. Germline V gene sequence: CDR1 SGHAT, CDR2 FQNNGV. This CDR3 comprises 18 residues. V shed 4 bases, J shed 12 bases, and the junction held 18 bases outside the gene matches. Looking up the rest from reference TRBV11-2 and TRBJ2-1 gives the full variable domain: EAGVAQSPRYKIIEKRQSVAFWCNPISGHATLYWYQQILGQGPKLLIQFQNNGVVDDSQLPKDRFSAERLKGVDSTLKIQPAKLEDSAVYLCASSSLSGLAGPGEWQFFGPGTRLTVL.

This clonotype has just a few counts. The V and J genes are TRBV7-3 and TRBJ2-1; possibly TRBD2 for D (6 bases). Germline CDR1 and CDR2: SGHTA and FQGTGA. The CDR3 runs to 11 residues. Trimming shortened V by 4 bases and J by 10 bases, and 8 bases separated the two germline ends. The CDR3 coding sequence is TGTGCCAGCAGCTGGGGGGAGGAGCAGTTCTTC. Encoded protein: CASSWGEEQFF.

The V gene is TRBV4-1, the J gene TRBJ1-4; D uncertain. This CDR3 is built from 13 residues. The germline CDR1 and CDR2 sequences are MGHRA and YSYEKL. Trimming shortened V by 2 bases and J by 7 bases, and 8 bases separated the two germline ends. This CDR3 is CASSQTDFEKLFF. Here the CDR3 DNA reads TGCGCCAGCAGCCAAACGGACTTTGAAAAACTGTTTTTT.

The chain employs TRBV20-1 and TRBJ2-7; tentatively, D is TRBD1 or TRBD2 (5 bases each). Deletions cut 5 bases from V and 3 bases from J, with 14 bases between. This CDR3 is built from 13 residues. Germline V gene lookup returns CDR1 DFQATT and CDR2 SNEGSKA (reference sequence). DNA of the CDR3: TGCAGTGCTCTCATCCCAGGGAGCTACGAGCAGTACTTC. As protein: CSALIPGSYEQYF.

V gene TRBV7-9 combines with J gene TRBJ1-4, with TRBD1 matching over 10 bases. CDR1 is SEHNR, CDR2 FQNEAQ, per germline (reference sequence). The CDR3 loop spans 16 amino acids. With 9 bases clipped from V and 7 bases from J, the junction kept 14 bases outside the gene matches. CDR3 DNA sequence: TGTGCCAGTCAGGGACAGGGGACCGACGCGGGTGAAAAACTGTTTTTT. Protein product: CASQGQGTDAGEKLFF.

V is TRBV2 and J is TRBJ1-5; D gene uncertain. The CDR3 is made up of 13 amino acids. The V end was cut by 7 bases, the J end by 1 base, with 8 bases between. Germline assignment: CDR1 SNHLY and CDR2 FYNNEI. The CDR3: CASTAESNQPQHF. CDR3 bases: TGTGCCAGCACGGCAGAGAGCAATCAGCCCCAGCATTTT.